This T cell receptor beta chain was captured in a study of shared clonotypes between healthy human individuals. Study-wide background: Every donor yielded three CD4 naive, three CD4 memory, two CD8 naive and one CD8 memory plate.

Germline V CDR1 and CDR2: MGHRA, YSYEKL. The CDR3 spans 15 residues. The V and J ends lost 1 base and 1 base, in that order; junction bases with no gene match: 1. Remarks on this clone: What it binds is unknown.

Broader study findings: In the sorted subsets, rarefaction showed sequencing was incomplete despite large depth. Richness estimates generally favored naive over memory subsets. In a few donors, around 5% of naive CD4 clonotypes appeared in common.

Profiling relied on immunoSEQ multiplex PCR, and the TCRdb table lists in-frame clones only, not all of them. Of over 2 million clones in the sample, over 85% are singletons; the top ten hold roughly 0.13%. The rearrangement uses TRBV4-1 and TRBJ2-3; TRBD1 matches 8 bases. This receptor was obtained from a man aged 18-30 years in good health. The sample comprised naive CD4+ T cells sorted from blood. Sample subset: CD45RA+ positively selected. CDR3 protein: CASSQAGGRTDTQYF. CDR3 bases: TGCGCCAGCAGCCAAGCAGGGGGCCGCACAGATACGCAGTATTTT.